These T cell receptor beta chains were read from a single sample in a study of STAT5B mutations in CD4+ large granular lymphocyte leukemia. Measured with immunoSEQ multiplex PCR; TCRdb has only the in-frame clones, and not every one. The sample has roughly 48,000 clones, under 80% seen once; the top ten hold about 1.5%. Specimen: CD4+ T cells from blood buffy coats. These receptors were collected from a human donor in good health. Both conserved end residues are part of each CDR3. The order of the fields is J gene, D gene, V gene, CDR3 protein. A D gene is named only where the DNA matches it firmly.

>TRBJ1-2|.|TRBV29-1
CSVGGFDGYTF
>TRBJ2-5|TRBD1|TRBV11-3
CASSLGQGAGWETQYF
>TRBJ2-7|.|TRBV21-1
CASSRSGTNYYEQYF
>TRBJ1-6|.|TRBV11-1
CASSLEERGTPLHF
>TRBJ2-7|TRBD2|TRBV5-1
CASSSGGAGSYEQYF
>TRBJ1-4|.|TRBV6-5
CASSPREKLFF
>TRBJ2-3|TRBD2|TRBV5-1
CASSSSGAADTQYF
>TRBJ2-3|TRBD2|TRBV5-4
CASSLGGLAGETDTQYF
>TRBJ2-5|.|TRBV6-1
CASRSRGQETQYF
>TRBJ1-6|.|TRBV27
CASRDGRSSYNSPLHF
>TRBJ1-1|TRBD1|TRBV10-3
CAIRQGQGLGNTEAFF
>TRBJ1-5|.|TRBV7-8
CASSPQAVSNQPQHF
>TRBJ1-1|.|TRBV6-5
CASSYSVLGGQAFF
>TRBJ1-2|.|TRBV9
CASSVGEGPRSGYTF
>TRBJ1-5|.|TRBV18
CASSPGGQGEPQHF
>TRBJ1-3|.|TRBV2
CASSVDRGNTIYF
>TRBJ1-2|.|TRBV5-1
CASSLGGGADGYTF
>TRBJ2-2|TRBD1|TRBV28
CASTRDRGAGELFF
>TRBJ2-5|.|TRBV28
CASSFAGRGLQETQYF
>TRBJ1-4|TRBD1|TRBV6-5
CASSLQGAGEKLFF
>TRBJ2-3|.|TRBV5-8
CASSLPWTPTSQYF
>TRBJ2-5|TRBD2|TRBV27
CASSFRLTSGGTWETQYF
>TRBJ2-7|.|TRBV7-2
CASSLSTVLSEQYF
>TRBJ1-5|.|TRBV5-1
CASERGQPQHF
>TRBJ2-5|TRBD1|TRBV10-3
CATLSPGQGKETQYF
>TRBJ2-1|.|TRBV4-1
CASSQARGSYESYNEQFF
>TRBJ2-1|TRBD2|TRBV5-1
CASSLFGTSPYNEQFF
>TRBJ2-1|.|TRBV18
CASSPPDTGQFF
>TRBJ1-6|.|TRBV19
CASSMGNSPLHF
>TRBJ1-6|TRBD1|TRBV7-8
CASSLATGEGSPLHF
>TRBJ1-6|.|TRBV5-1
CASSLVPGTDSPLHF
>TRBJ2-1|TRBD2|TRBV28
CASIGLANYNEQFF
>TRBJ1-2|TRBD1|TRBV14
CASSFGQGPSNYGYTF
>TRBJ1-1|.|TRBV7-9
CASSFEGDEAFF
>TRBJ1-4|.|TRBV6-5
CASSRRGDNEKLFF
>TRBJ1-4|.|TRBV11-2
CASSLGRFDQNEKLFF
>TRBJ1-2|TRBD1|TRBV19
CASTPDRGQDYGYTF
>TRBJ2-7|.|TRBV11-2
CASSLLAWDPYEQYF
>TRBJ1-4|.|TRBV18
CASSSTSGATNEKLFF
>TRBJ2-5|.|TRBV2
CASSAQRLDQETQYF
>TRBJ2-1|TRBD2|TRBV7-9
CASSLGGSASSYNEQFF
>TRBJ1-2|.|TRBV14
CASSRQAGYGYTF
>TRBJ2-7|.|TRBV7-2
CASSLVAGQFYEQYF
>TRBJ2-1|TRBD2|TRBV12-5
CASGLVLTSGGASHNEQFF
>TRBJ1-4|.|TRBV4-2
CASSQAGSSNEKLFF
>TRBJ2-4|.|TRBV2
CASKSENIQYF
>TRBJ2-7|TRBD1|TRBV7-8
CASSFSRGLTEQYF